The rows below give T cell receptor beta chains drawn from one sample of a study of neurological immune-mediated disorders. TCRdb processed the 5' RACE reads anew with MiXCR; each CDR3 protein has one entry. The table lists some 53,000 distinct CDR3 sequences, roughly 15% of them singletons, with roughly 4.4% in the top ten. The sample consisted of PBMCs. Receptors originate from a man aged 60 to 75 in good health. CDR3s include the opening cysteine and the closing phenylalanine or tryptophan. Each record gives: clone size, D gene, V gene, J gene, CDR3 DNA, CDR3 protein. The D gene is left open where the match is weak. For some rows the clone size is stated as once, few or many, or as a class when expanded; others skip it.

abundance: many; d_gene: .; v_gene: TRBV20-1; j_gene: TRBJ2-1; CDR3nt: TGCAGTGCCCAATACAATGAGCAGTTCTTC; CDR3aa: CSAQYNEQFF
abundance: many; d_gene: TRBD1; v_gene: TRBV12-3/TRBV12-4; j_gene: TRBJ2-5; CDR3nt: TGTGCCAGCGGACAGGGCCTACAAGAGACCCAGTACTTC; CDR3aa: CASGQGLQETQYF
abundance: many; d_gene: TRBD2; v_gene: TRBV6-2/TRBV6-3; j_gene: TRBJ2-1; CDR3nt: TGTGCCAGCACCAGACTAGCGGGAGATTCCTACAATGAGCAGTTCTTC; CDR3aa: CASTRLAGDSYNEQFF
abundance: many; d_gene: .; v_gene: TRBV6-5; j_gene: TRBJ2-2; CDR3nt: TGTGCCAGCAGTTACCAGGCTTCCCTGACTTACACCGGGGAGCTGTTTTTT; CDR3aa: CASSYQASLTYTGELFF
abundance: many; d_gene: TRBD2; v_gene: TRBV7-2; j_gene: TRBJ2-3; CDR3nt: TGTGCCAGCAGACCGGGACTAGCAAGTGATACGCAGTATTTT; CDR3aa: CASRPGLASDTQYF
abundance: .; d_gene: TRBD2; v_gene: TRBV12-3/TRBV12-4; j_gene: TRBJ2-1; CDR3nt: TGTGTCAGCGCCGGGACTAGCCAAAATGAACAGTTCTTC; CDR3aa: CVSAGTSQNEQFF
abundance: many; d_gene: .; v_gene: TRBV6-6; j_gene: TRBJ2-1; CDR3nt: TGTGCCAGCAGTTACTCGAGAGTGTACAATGAGCAGTTCTTC; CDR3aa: CASSYSRVYNEQFF
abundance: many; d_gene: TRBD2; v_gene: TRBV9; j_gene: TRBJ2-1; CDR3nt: TGTGCCAGCAGCGTAGCGGCGGGAGGCTACAATGAGCAGTTCTTC; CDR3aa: CASSVAAGGYNEQFF
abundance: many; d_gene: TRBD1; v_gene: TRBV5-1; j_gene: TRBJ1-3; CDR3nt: TGCGCCAGCAGCCCCTACACAGGGGCTGGAAACACCATATATTTT; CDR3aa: CASSPYTGAGNTIYF
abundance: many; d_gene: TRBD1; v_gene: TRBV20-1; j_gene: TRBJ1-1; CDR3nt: TGCAGTGCTAGAGGCCCAACAGGGGGAAGGACTGAAGCTTTCTTT; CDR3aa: CSARGPTGGRTEAFF
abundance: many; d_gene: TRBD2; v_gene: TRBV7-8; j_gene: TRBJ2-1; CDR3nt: TGTGCCAGCAGCTTAGCGCGCGAGGGACTAGTGGTTAATGAGCAGTTCTTC; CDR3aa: CASSLAREGLVVNEQFF